What follows are 14 T cell receptor beta chains derived from one specimen sequenced in a study of cytomegalovirus exposure and HLA in healthy donors. This table comes from immunoSEQ multiplex PCR, and its TCRdb copy is limited to in-frame clones, with some not included. The table lists about 38,000 clones, over 80% of them singletons, with 3% to 3.5% in the top ten. The specimen sequenced was PBMCs. All receptors derive from a man younger than 30 in good health and CMV-seronegative.

This clone has only a few counts. The chain joins TRBV2 to TRBJ2-5; TRBD2 aligns across 8 bases. Germline V lookup: CDR1 SNHLY, CDR2 FYNNEI. CDR3 length: 12 amino acids. The trim removed 10 bases at V and 3 bases at J, leaving 4 bases unmatched. CDR3 nucleotides: TGTGCCAAAGCGGGAGTTGAAGAGACCCAGTACTTC. Translating gives CAKAGVEETQYF.

The chain is built from TRBV9 and TRBJ1-1; D remains unclear. Trimming shortened V by 0 bases and J by 4 bases, and 10 bases separated the two germline ends. CDR1 SGDLS and CDR2 YYNGEE come from the germline V gene. The CDR3 is 14 amino acids. CDR3 coding DNA: TGTGCCAGCAGCGTAGCGCCGGAGGGCACTGAAGCTTTCTTT. It codes for CASSVAPEGTEAFF.

The chain couples TRBV28 to TRBJ1-1, with D tentatively TRBD1 (5 bases). V lost 6 bases and J lost 0, with 20 bases in between. In germline, CDR1 is MDHEN, CDR2 SYDVKM. This CDR3 is built from 17 residues. This CDR3 is CASSHRPRQFLNTEAFF. The CDR3 nucleotides read TGTGCCAGCAGCCACAGACCAAGACAGTTTTTGAACACTGAAGCTTTCTTT.

V gene TRBV5-1 combines with J gene TRBJ1-2; TRBD1 might be the D (5 bases). The CDR3 length is 13 residues. The V gene lost 2 bases and the J gene lost 7 bases, with 12 bases spanning the gap. Germline CDR1 SGHRS, CDR2 YFSETQ. This CDR3 reads CASSLHKDSGYTF. CDR3 coding DNA: TGCGCCAGCAGCTTACACAAAGACAGTGGCTACACCTTC.

The V call is TRBV19, the J call TRBJ2-7; 7 bases map to TRBD2. The germline V gene encodes CDR1 LNHDA and CDR2 SQIVND (reference sequence). This CDR3 spans 14 amino acids. J lost 0 bases, V lost 11 bases, and 10 bases had no gene match. Here the CDR3 DNA reads TGTGCCTTAGGGAGGGGCAGACTCTCCTACGAGCAGTACTTC. This codes for CALGRGRLSYEQYF.

This rearrangement joins TRBV2 to TRBJ1-2; D call uncertain. The CDR3 runs to 13 residues. V gave up 0 bases and J gave up 4 bases, with 6 bases separating them. Germline V lookup: CDR1 SNHLY, CDR2 FYNNEI. As DNA, the CDR3 is TGTGCCAGCAGTGAAGCCAGATTCTATGGCTACACCTTC. Translating it yields CASSEARFYGYTF.

This rearrangement joins TRBV18 to TRBJ1-3; 7 nucleotides align to TRBD1. The ends lost 3 bases at V and 3 bases at J; junction bases unmatched: 8. Germline assignment: CDR1 KGHSH and CDR2 LQKENI. This CDR3 has 16 amino acids. In DNA, the CDR3 is TGTGCCAGCTCACCCCGCGACAGGGTCGATGGAAACACCATATATTTT. The encoded protein is CASSPRDRVDGNTIYF.

This clone appeared a few times. The CDR3 sequence is CATSPRSSGAADTQYF. The DNA for the CDR3 is TGTGCCACCAGCCCCCGGAGTAGCGGGGCGGCAGATACGCAGTATTTT. The V and J genes are TRBV15 and TRBJ2-3, with 8 bases lining up with TRBD2. V lost 5 bases, J lost 4 bases, and 11 bases stayed unmatched. In germline, CDR1 is LNHNV, CDR2 YYDKDF (reference sequence). CDR3 length: 16 amino acids.

J is TRBJ2-3 and V is TRBV11-3; maybe TRBD1 (5 bases). Germline values: CDR1 SGHNT, CDR2 YENEEA. This CDR3 region has 15 residues. V was clipped by 1 base and J by 0 bases, with 8 bases between them. In nucleotides, the CDR3 is TGTGCCAGCAGCTTAGGACAGATTAGCACAGATACGCAGTATTTT. Translation gives CASSLGQISTDTQYF.

The chain joins TRBV6-6 to TRBJ2-3, with 9 bases fitting TRBD2. Germline values: CDR1 MNHNY, CDR2 SVGAGI (reference sequence). Germline trimming cut 4 bases from V and 2 bases from J; bases unmatched to any gene: 7. The CDR3 contains 16 residues. CDR3 sequence: CASSLAGAPPTDTQYF. The CDR3 nucleotides are TGTGCCAGCAGTTTAGCGGGGGCCCCCCCCACAGATACGCAGTATTTT.

The rearrangement uses TRBV5-1 and TRBJ1-1; D not certain. The CDR3 spans 14 residues. With 3 bases removed from V and 6 bases from J, the gap between germline ends came to 15 bases. From germline, CDR1 is SGHRS and CDR2 YFSETQ. CDR3 in amino acids: CASSSDLPGAEAFF. The CDR3 bases are TGCGCCAGCAGCTCGGACCTACCCGGGGCTGAAGCTTTCTTT. The complete variable domain, with remaining parts taken from reference TRBV5-1 and TRBJ1-1, reads KAGVTQTPRYLIKTRGQQVTLSCSPISGHRSVSWYQQTPGQGLQFLFEYFSETQRNKGNFPGRFSGRQFSNSRSEMNVSTLELGDSALYLCASSSDLPGAEAFFGQGTRLTVV.

The V and J genes are TRBV5-1 and TRBJ1-6; D possibly corresponds to TRBD1 (6 bases). Germline V gene sequence: CDR1 SGHRS, CDR2 YFSETQ. V shed 0 bases and J shed 9 bases, with 10 bases lying between them. The CDR3 runs to 14 residues. The CDR3 loop is CASSLVGAVSPLHF. The DNA for the CDR3 is TGCGCCAGCAGCTTGGTGGGGGCGGTTTCACCCCTCCACTTT.

The V call is TRBV6-5, the J call TRBJ2-6, with D possibly matching TRBD2 (5 bases). V was pared by 0 bases and J by 0 bases, with 6 bases between. CDR1 is MNHEY, CDR2 SVGAGI, per germline. CDR3 length: 16 amino acids. The CDR3: CASSYSGSSGANVLTF. The DNA for the CDR3 is TGTGCCAGCAGTTACTCGGGGAGCTCTGGGGCCAACGTCCTGACTTTC.

The CDR3 loop reads CASSAPGQPLSSYNSPLHF. CDR3 nucleotides: TGTGCCAGCAGTGCACCGGGACAGCCTTTGAGCTCCTATAATTCACCCCTCCACTTT. The rearrangement uses TRBV7-2 and TRBJ1-6, with 7 bases matching TRBD1. The CDR3 is 19 residues long. V trimming: 6 bases; J trimming: 0 bases; junction bases outside the gene matches: 14. Germline CDR1 SGHTA, CDR2 FQGNSA.